Listed here are 27 T cell receptor beta chains from one sample, sequenced in a study of T cells after yellow fever vaccination. TCRdb processed the 5' RACE reads anew with MiXCR; each CDR3 protein has one entry. The sample lists hundreds of thousands of distinct CDR3 sequences, under 15% occurring once. This sample comprised CD4+ T cells sorted from PBMCs, obtained 15 days after the yellow fever booster vaccination. Every receptor here comes from a man younger than 35 who received the YFV17D yellow fever vaccine.

This clonotype was detected only a few times. The chain recombines TRBV5-5 with TRBJ1-6, with 8 bases aligning to TRBD1. The CDR3 contains 16 residues. Germline-derived CDR1 and CDR2 are SGHKS and YYEKEE (reference sequence). V lost 0 bases to trimming and J lost 8 bases; unmatched junction nucleotides: 7. CDR3 nucleotide sequence: TGTGCCAGCAGCTTGGCAGGGGGCGGACATCATTCACCCCTCCACTTT. It is translated as CASSLAGGGHHSPLHF.

This chain links TRBV6-5 with TRBJ2-2, with TRBD2 as a possible D gene (6 bases). CDR3 length: 17 amino acids. V lost 7 bases, J lost 4 bases, and 22 bases lay in between. Germline V CDR1 and CDR2: MNHEY, SVGAGI. The CDR3, as DNA: TGTGCCAGCATCCGAACTTCGGAGGGAGCCGGCACCGGGGAGCTGTTTTTT. It codes for CASIRTSEGAGTGELFF.

This clonotype has only a few counts. The chain has TRBV6-5 and TRBJ1-5; no clear D. The CDR3 is 13 amino acids. Germline V CDR1 and CDR2: MNHEY, SVGAGI. Trimming removed 4 bases at V and 6 bases at J, with 10 bases between. This chain's CDR3 is CASSWQSGQPQHF. The CDR3, as DNA: TGTGCCAGCAGTTGGCAGTCAGGTCAGCCCCAGCATTTT.

This clonotype showed up just a few times. CDR3: CASSIDLQYGYTF. CDR3 in DNA: TGTGCCAGTAGTATAGATCTACAGTATGGCTACACCTTC. The chain carries TRBV19 and TRBJ1-2, with D hard to call. The V and J ends lost 0 bases and 5 bases respectively, with 7 bases between them. From germline, CDR1 is LNHDA and CDR2 SQIVND (reference sequence). The CDR3 sequence is 13 residues long.

The sample holds a few counts of this clonotype. The rearrangement uses TRBV28 and TRBJ2-6; perhaps TRBD1 as D (6 bases). V was cut by 6 bases and J by 2 bases, with 17 bases left in between. The germline V gene encodes CDR1 MDHEN and CDR2 SYDVKM. This CDR3 is 17 amino acids long. CDR3: CASRNRDGVAGANVLTF. Here the CDR3 DNA reads TGTGCCAGCAGAAACAGGGACGGAGTGGCTGGGGCCAACGTCCTGACTTTC. Using reference TRBV28 and TRBJ2-6 for the parts outside the CDR3, the full variable domain is DVKVTQSSRYLVKRTGEKVFLECVQDMDHENMFWYRQDPGLGLRLIYFSYDVKMKEKGDIPEGYSVSREKKERFSLILESASTNQTSMYLCASRNRDGVAGANVLTFGAGSRLTVL.

The J gene is TRBJ1-2, the V gene TRBV12-5; D not certain. Germline lookup yields CDR1 LGHNT and CDR2 FRNRAP. This CDR3 region has 14 residues. Between the trimmed V and J ends, which lost 5 bases and 8 bases, there was a span of 18 bases. The CDR3 region is CASGGGVLSAGYTF. The DNA of the CDR3 is TGTGCTAGTGGTGGCGGGGTCCTGAGCGCCGGCTACACCTTC.

The chain couples TRBV7-8 to TRBJ2-7; D possibly corresponds to TRBD2 (5 bases). Trimming took 6 bases from V and 4 from J, leaving 13 bases between them. CDR1 is SGHVS and CDR2 is FQNEAQ in the germline V gene. The CDR3 is 13 residues long. The CDR3: CASSPTRAYEQYV. CDR3 nucleotide sequence: TGTGCCAGCAGTCCCACGAGGGCATACGAGCAGTACGTC.

This clonotype has more than one count but fewer than ten. The chain joins TRBV6-5 to TRBJ2-7; unclear D gene. This CDR3 is 14 amino acids long. V lost 2 bases and J 1 base, leaving 9 bases between the germline ends. Germline loops: CDR1 MNHEY, CDR2 SVGAGI. In DNA, the CDR3 is TGTGCCAGCAGTTACGAGAGCAGGTCCTACGAGCAGTACTTC. Residues: CASSYESRSYEQYF.

This clonotype was seen a handful of times. This chain connects TRBV2 to TRBJ1-5, with D possibly matching TRBD1 (6 bases). The V gene lost 5 bases and the J gene lost 6 bases, with 11 bases spanning the gap. Per germline, CDR1 SNHLY and CDR2 FYNNEI. This CDR3 has 13 amino acids. CDR3 nucleotide sequence: TGTGCCAGCAGTCGAGGGGGGCCTCAGCCCCAGCATTTT. Translated: CASSRGGPQPQHF.

The chain couples TRBV7-2 to TRBJ1-2, with a possible D match to TRBD1 (6 bases). The CDR3 length is 14 residues. Per germline, CDR1 SGHTA and CDR2 FQGNSA. Trimming removed 5 bases at V and 7 bases at J, with 17 bases between. DNA of the CDR3: TGTGCCAGCAGCCCAGGGGTAGGGCTGCTTGGCTACACCTTC. As protein: CASSPGVGLLGYTF.

This clonotype has just a few counts. Here the CDR3 DNA reads TGTGCCAGCAGTCCAGTTGGCCAAGAGACCCAGTACTTC. This encodes CASSPVGQETQYF. This rearrangement joins TRBV28 to TRBJ2-5; D not certain. The V gene's germline CDR1 is MDHEN and CDR2 SYDVKM. The CDR3 extends over 13 amino acids. Trimming took off 5 bases at V and 1 base at J, with 8 bases between the two ends.

The genes are TRBV11-2 and TRBJ2-5; possibly TRBD1 for D (6 bases). V lost 7 bases, J lost 5 bases, and 14 bases lay in between. This CDR3 is 13 amino acids long. Germline CDR1 is SGHAT and CDR2 is FQNNGV. Written as DNA, the CDR3 is TGTGCCAGCAACCGACAGGTTTCGGAGACCCAGTACTTC. This sequence encodes CASNRQVSETQYF.

This chain uses TRBV4-1 with TRBJ1-1; D is possibly TRBD1 (6 bases). This CDR3 comprises 15 residues. CDR1 and CDR2 from the germline V gene are MGHRA and YSYEKL. Trimming shortened V by 1 base and J by 3 bases, and 12 bases separated the two germline ends. The chain's CDR3 is CASSQAQGVYTEAFF. CDR3 bases: TGCGCCAGCAGCCAAGCACAGGGAGTGTACACTGAAGCTTTCTTT.

This clonotype was seen more than once but under ten times. The chain uses TRBV4-1 and TRBJ1-1, with 7 bases lining up with TRBD1. Per the germline V gene, CDR1 is MGHRA and CDR2 is YSYEKL. V was pared by 5 bases and J by 1 base, with 7 bases of the junction left unmatched. The CDR3 covers 15 residues. The CDR3 sequence is CASSTYRGENTEAFF. In DNA, the CDR3 is TGCGCCAGCAGCACATACAGGGGTGAGAACACTGAAGCTTTCTTT.

This chain links TRBV15 with TRBJ1-6; no reliable D call. V shed 2 bases and J shed 8 bases, with 13 bases lying between them. Germline V lookup: CDR1 LNHNV, CDR2 YYDKDF (reference sequence). The CDR3 consists of 15 residues. For the CDR3, the DNA is TGTGCCACCAGCAGACAGTCCGGGAACTATTCACCCCTCCACTTT. Translated, it gives CATSRQSGNYSPLHF.

This clonotype was detected once. The chain combines TRBV7-8 with TRBJ2-3; D call uncertain. Germline CDR1 SGHVS, CDR2 FQNEAQ. V was clipped by 1 base and J by 2 bases, with 10 bases between them. The CDR3 is 15 amino acids. The CDR3 nucleotides read TGTGCCAGCAGCTTAGGGATCTCACTCACAGATACGCAGTATTTT. Amino acid sequence: CASSLGISLTDTQYF.

CDR3 nucleotides: TGTGCCAGCAGCTTAGTTGTTTGGGACAATGAGCAGTTCTTC. Protein: CASSLVVWDNEQFF. The chain is built from TRBV7-8 and TRBJ2-1, with D uncertain. V was pared by 1 base and J by 5 bases, with 9 bases between. This CDR3 region has 14 residues. Per germline, CDR1 SGHVS and CDR2 FQNEAQ.

The V call is TRBV6-2 or TRBV6-3, the J call TRBJ2-7; 7 positions match TRBD1. Germline loops: CDR1 MNHEY, CDR2 SVGEGT. With 2 bases clipped from V and 2 bases from J, the junction kept 9 bases outside the gene matches. The CDR3 has 16 amino acids. CDR3 coding DNA: TGTGCCAGCAGTTACGGGTTCGTGCAGGGGGCCTACGAGCAGTACTTC. This gives the protein CASSYGFVQGAYEQYF.

CDR3 coding DNA: TGCAGTGCTCCGACGGAGATGAACACTGAAGCTTTCTTT. Translated: CSAPTEMNTEAFF. The V and J genes are TRBV20-1 and TRBJ1-1; D unclear. The CDR3 sequence is 13 residues long. V was clipped by 5 bases and J by 0 bases, with 10 bases between them. CDR1 and CDR2 from the germline V gene are DFQATT and SNEGSKA (reference sequence).

This clonotype was detected a few times. The chain combines TRBV5-1 with TRBJ2-2; 8 nucleotides match TRBD1. After removal of 4 bases from V and 5 bases from J, the junction contained 7 bases not matched to a gene. The germline V gene encodes CDR1 SGHRS and CDR2 YFSETQ. The CDR3 spans 15 residues. The DNA for the CDR3 is TGCGCCAGCAGCCAAGCAGGGGGCAAAACCGGGGAGCTGTTTTTT. Encoded protein: CASSQAGGKTGELFF.

The chain joins TRBV5-4 to TRBJ2-1; maybe TRBD2 (6 bases). Trimming removed 3 bases from V and 5 bases from J, with 21 bases in between. CDR3 length: 17 amino acids. CDR1 is SGHNT, CDR2 YYREEE, per germline (reference sequence). The CDR3 sequence is CASSSGLPGGRNNEQFF. The CDR3 DNA reads TGTGCCAGCAGCTCAGGCCTCCCCGGGGGTCGGAACAATGAGCAGTTCTTC.

This chain links TRBV6-5 with TRBJ1-4, with D possibly being TRBD1 (5 bases). The CDR3 covers 15 residues. Germline assignment: CDR1 MNHEY and CDR2 SVGAGI. Deletions cut 7 bases from V and 4 bases from J, with 16 bases between. Here the CDR3 DNA reads TGTGCCAGCAAGAGCCTTGGGCAGGGTAATGAAAAACTGTTTTTT. It yields the protein CASKSLGQGNEKLFF.

This chain's CDR3 is CAISESSVAEEKLFF. DNA of the CDR3: TGTGCCATCAGTGAGAGTTCGGTGGCGGAGGAAAAACTGTTTTTT. The genes are TRBV10-3 and TRBJ1-4; D uncertain. Germline V gene data show CDR1 as ENHRY and CDR2 as SYGVKD. V was pared by 2 bases and J by 8 bases, with 15 bases between. CDR3 length: 15 amino acids.

The CDR3 DNA follows: TGTGCCACCAAACCGACAGGGGGATATTCACCCCTCCACTTT. Encoded protein: CATKPTGGYSPLHF. The chain uses TRBV6-2 or TRBV6-3 and TRBJ1-6; 9 bases are a match to TRBD1. Unmatched junction bases numbered 9, after V lost 10 bases and J lost 8 bases. The CDR3 runs to 14 residues. Germline CDR1 and CDR2: MNHEY and SVGEGT.

The chain carries TRBV3-1 and TRBJ1-4, with 9 bases matching TRBD1. Looked up from germline, CDR1 is LGHDT and CDR2 is YNNKEL (reference sequence). This CDR3 has 15 amino acids. V trimming: 4 bases; J trimming: 8 bases; junction bases outside the gene matches: 8. The CDR3 is CASSRGQGDREKLFF. Here the CDR3 DNA reads TGTGCCAGCAGCCGGGGACAGGGAGATCGAGAAAAACTGTTTTTT.

The V gene is TRBV11-3, the J gene TRBJ2-7; 11 bases map to TRBD2. The CDR3 is 16 amino acids. Germline V gives CDR1 SGHNT, CDR2 YENEEA. V dropped 0 bases and J dropped 2; count of bases not matched to a gene: 3. CDR3 sequence: CASSLEGTSGAYEQYF. In DNA, the CDR3 is TGTGCCAGCAGCTTAGAAGGGACTAGCGGCGCCTACGAGCAGTACTTC.

This clonotype was seen repeatedly, ten times or more. The chain has TRBV6-6 and TRBJ2-3; D is perhaps TRBD1 (7 bases). Germline V gene data show CDR1 as MNHNY and CDR2 as SVGAGI (reference sequence). V shed 5 bases and J shed 4 bases, with 13 bases lying between them. The CDR3 is 14 residues long. DNA for the CDR3: TGTGCCAGCAGTCTCGGGGGACAGTCAGATACGCAGTATTTT. It specifies CASSLGGQSDTQYF.